This T cell receptor (beta chain) was sequenced in a study of shared clonotypes between healthy human individuals. Study-wide context: Three plates each covered CD4 naive and memory; CD8 naive two, CD8 memory one. Study results and caveats: Rarefaction gave evidence that sorted-subset sequencing remained incomplete despite large depth.

Details on this clone: Its target is not known.

This CDR3 has 16 residues. Trimming cost V 8 bases and J 1 base, with 18 bases left between them. Germline V gene data show CDR1 as LNHDA and CDR2 as SQIVND (reference sequence). Every immunoSEQ plate was one replicate of a subset's evenly spread DNA. As handled by the study authors: ImmunoSEQ sequences covered only the junction and lacked quality scores; filtering therefore differed. Sequencing was performed with immunoSEQ multiplex PCR; in TCRdb, only in-frame clones are kept and a portion is missing. V and J calls and clone size are as listed in that table; D and trimming were resolved from the DNA. The sample records about 2,200,000 clones, 90% to 95% being singletons. In the naive CD8 group, cells lacked CD45RO and were positively selected for CCR7, so terminally differentiated effector memory CD45RA+ cells were left out.

The chain carries TRBV19 and TRBJ2-1; possibly TRBD2 for D (6 bases). The material sequenced was naive CD8+ T cells from PBMCs. The sequence derives from a man between 18 and 29 years old in good health. Some clones in this sample may be carry-over from other donors' samples. The chain's CDR3 is CASAWEERSSYNEQFF. The CDR3 nucleotides read TGTGCCAGTGCCTGGGAGGAGCGGAGTTCCTACAATGAGCAGTTCTTC.